A selection of T cell receptor beta chains follows, all from one sample in a study of blood T cell repertoires in COVID-19. Assay used: immunoSEQ multiplex PCR; TCRdb lists only in-frame clones, some missing. The table includes under 200,000 clones, 70% to 90% detected once. Sequencing input: peripheral blood. These receptors were obtained from a woman aged 45-65 years with COVID-19, enrolled during active disease. CDR3s include the opening cysteine and the closing phenylalanine or tryptophan. The order of the fields is D gene, V gene, J gene, clone size, CDR3 DNA, CDR3 protein. The D gene is left open where the match is weak. Clone size is not always given. Where it is, it says once, few, many or a class for expanded clones.

-	TRBV6-1	TRBJ1-5	-	TGTGCCAGCAGTGAAATTATAAATCAGCCCCAGCATTTT	CASSEIINQPQHF
TRBD1	TRBV10-3	TRBJ2-7	-	TGTGCCATCACCATGGGGGACAGGGGGTACGAGCAGTACTTC	CAITMGDRGYEQYF
TRBD1	TRBV5-1	TRBJ2-7	few	TGCGCCAGCAGCTTGGACGTCAGGGGGCCCCAATATTTATACTTC	CASSLDVRGPQYLYF
TRBD1	TRBV7-9	TRBJ1-2	-	TGTGCCAGCAGCTTAGGGGGGACAGCAGTTAACTATGGCTACACCTTC	CASSLGGTAVNYGYTF
-	TRBV10-3	TRBJ2-7	-	TGTGCCATCAGTGAGGGGGCCTCCTACGAGCAGTACTTC	CAISEGASYEQYF
TRBD1	TRBV19	TRBJ2-7	-	TGTGCCAGTCAAATCAAAACCGGGACAGGTCCCTACGAGCAGTACTTC	CASQIKTGTGPYEQYF
-	TRBV7-9	TRBJ1-5	-	TGTGCCAGCAGCTCGGGTGGCAATCAGCCCCAGCATTTT	CASSSGGNQPQHF
-	TRBV11-2	TRBJ1-1	once	TGTGCCAGCAGCCCTCACCCGACAGCCATGAACACTGAAGCTTTCTTT	CASSPHPTAMNTEAFF
TRBD1	TRBV19	TRBJ2-7	-	TGTGCCAGTAGTCGGAAAACAGGGGGCGCCCCTAAGGACGAGCAGTACTTC	CASSRKTGGAPKDEQYF
-	TRBV9	TRBJ2-3	once	TGTGCCAGCAGCACGACCGCAGGACGCGGGGGCCCACGGGTAGGGCAGTATTTT	CASSTTAGRGGPRVGQYF
-	TRBV5-1	TRBJ1-5	few	TGCGCCAGCAGCGCCGGGACACCCGAGGGGACCCAGCATTTT	CASSAGTPEGTQHF
-	TRBV18	TRBJ2-7	-	TGTGCCAGCTCACCACTTGATCGGTACGAGCAGTACTTC	CASSPLDRYEQYF
-	TRBV5-6	TRBJ1-2	-	TGTGCCAGCAGCTTGGGTAGCTATGGCTACACCTTC	CASSLGSYGYTF
TRBD1	TRBV5-4	TRBJ2-5	-	TGTGCCAGCAGCTCCTCCGGGACAGGGGAGGAGACCCAGTACTTC	CASSSSGTGEETQYF
TRBD2	TRBV24-1	TRBJ2-1	-	TGTGCCACCCAGAGGACTAGCGGGGGAGTGTACAATAAGGAGTATATAGACAATGAGCAGTTCTTC	CATQRTSGGVYNKEYIDNEQFF
-	TRBV7-3	TRBJ1-6	once	TGTGCCAGCAGCCCCCAGGCGGGATCACCCCTCCACTTT	CASSPQAGSPLHF
TRBD1	TRBV28	TRBJ1-2	-	TGTGCCAGCACCTTGGACAGGGTCTATGGCTACACCTTC	CASTLDRVYGYTF
-	TRBV3-1/TRBV3-2	TRBJ1-2	once	TGTGCCAGCAGCAAAACGGGGGGGGAGTCTGGCTACACCTTC	CASSKTGGESGYTF
-	TRBV6-7	TRBJ2-5	-	TGTGCCAGTTGGGGGGTGCGGCCGGCTGAGACCCAGTACTTC	CASWGVRPAETQYF
TRBD1	TRBV4-2	TRBJ1-1	-	TGTGCCAGCAGCCACGGGACAGGGGACACTGAAGCTTTCTTT	CASSHGTGDTEAFF
TRBD2	TRBV27	TRBJ2-1	-	TGTGCCAGCAGACCCACTAGCGGGATACTTCCGCAGTTCTTC	CASRPTSGILPQFF
TRBD2	TRBV5-8	TRBJ2-7	-	TGTGCCAGCAGCTTGAGGGCGGGGGGATACTACGAGCAGTACTTC	CASSLRAGGYYEQYF
TRBD1	TRBV19	TRBJ1-5	-	TGTGCCAGTAGGGACAGGGGGCAACAGCCCCAGCATTTT	CASRDRGQQPQHF
TRBD1	TRBV7-3	TRBJ1-6	-	TGTGCCAGCAGCTTTACAGGGGACTCACCCCTCCACTTT	CASSFTGDSPLHF
TRBD1	TRBV28	TRBJ1-5	-	TGTGCCAGCAGTTTCGGGACAGGGACCAATCAGCCCCAGCATTTT	CASSFGTGTNQPQHF
TRBD2	TRBV6-2/TRBV6-3	TRBJ2-3	once	TGTGCCAGCAGTTACCCCAGCGGGGGGGCCACAGATACGCAGTATTTT	CASSYPSGGATDTQYF
TRBD1	TRBV13	TRBJ1-2	-	TGTGCCAGCAGCATACCCCGGGACAGGGAACGTAACTATGGCTACACCTTC	CASSIPRDRERNYGYTF
TRBD1	TRBV5-1	TRBJ2-7	once	TGCGCCAGCAGCTCTACAGGGGTCTACGAGCAGTACTTC	CASSSTGVYEQYF
-	TRBV6-5	TRBJ1-6	-	TGTGCCAGCAGTTATCCCGCGGAAAATTCACCCCTCCACTTT	CASSYPAENSPLHF
TRBD1	TRBV24-1	TRBJ2-1	-	TGTGCCACCAGTGATAAGGGGGCGCAGTACAATGAGCAGTTCTTC	CATSDKGAQYNEQFF
TRBD2	TRBV7-9	TRBJ2-1	-	TGTGCCAGCAGCATAAATCGGGGGAGGGCGGATAATGAGCAGTTCTTC	CASSINRGRADNEQFF
-	TRBV10-3	TRBJ2-3	-	TGTGCCATCAGTGAAAGTGGGGGCCAAGATACGCAGTATTTT	CAISESGGQDTQYF